This TCR beta chain was identified during a study of a mutant IDH1 vaccine in newly diagnosed glioma. Whole-study results and caveats: Pseudoprogression seemed unlinked to shifts in top peripheral T cell clonotypes. Evidence of vaccine-induced immune responses was documented in roughly 93% of patients.

Indicated time point: baseline, week 1 (first vaccination visit). Regarding treatment: pre-vaccination baseline after standard-of-care therapy. Repertoires were generated with immunoSEQ multiplex PCR, while TCRdb's copy carries only in-frame clones and drops some. Altogether about 70,000 clones are present, around four fifths being singletons, with the ten largest covering approximately 4.5%. Points on this clone: Its antigen remains unidentified.

The TCR sequence derives from a woman younger than 35 with glioma. Some clones in this sample may be carry-over from other donors' samples. Material: peripheral blood mononuclear cells (PBMCs), obtained from a glioma patient treated with radiotherapy, temozolomide or both.

The DNA of the CDR3 is TGTGCCAGCAGTGACGAGGGGCACGATGGCTACACCTTC. Amino acids: CASSDEGHDGYTF. The chain combines TRBV25-1 with TRBJ1-2, with a tentative D call TRBD1 (5 bases). Per the germline V gene, CDR1 is MGHDK and CDR2 is SYGVNS. V lost 3 bases and J 6 bases, leaving 11 bases between the germline ends. There are 13 residues in the CDR3.